Listed below are T cell receptor beta chains from one sample, sequenced in a study of cytomegalovirus exposure and HLA in healthy donors. TCRdb's copy holds only in-frame clones and misses some; the assay was immunoSEQ multiplex PCR. Among around 200,000 clones listed, 65% to 90% were seen once. Sequences were obtained from PBMCs. The source of these receptors is a girl under 10 years old in good health and CMV-seropositive. CDR3s include the opening cysteine and the closing phenylalanine or tryptophan. D genes are given only for firm matches. The size of a clone is reported for some rows only, either as once, few or many, or as a class for expanded clones.

clone_size,d_call,cdr3_length,j_call,v_call,cdr3_nt,cdr3_aa
.,TRBD1,18,TRBJ2-7,TRBV6-4,TGTGCCAGCAGTGGGGGGTGGGACAGAGAAAACTCTTCCTACGAGCAGTACTTC,CASSGGWDRENSSYEQYF
.,TRBD2,15,TRBJ2-1,TRBV27,TGTGCCAACCCCGTAGCGGGAGACCTCTACAATGAGCAGTTCTTC,CANPVAGDLYNEQFF
.,TRBD2,16,TRBJ2-1,TRBV7-9,TGTTCCAGCAGCTTATTTCCCAGCGGGAGCAACAATGAGCAGTTCTTC,CSSSLFPSGSNNEQFF
.,TRBD1,20,TRBJ2-6,TRBV14,TGTGCCAGCAGCCAATCATTCCCTTGGGACAGGGGTGCTGGGGCCAACGTCCTGACTTTC,CASSQSFPWDRGAGANVLTF
.,.,15,TRBJ2-5,TRBV7-9,TGTGCCAGCAGCTTAGCCCTCGGGGGGCTGGAGACCCAGTACTTC,CASSLALGGLETQYF
.,.,14,TRBJ2-3,TRBV18,TGTGCCAGCTCACCCGGCCGGGGCACAGATACGCAGTATTTT,CASSPGRGTDTQYF
.,TRBD2,13,TRBJ2-2,TRBV27,TGTGCCAGCAGTCTCGGACTAGCCGGGGAGCTGTTTTTT,CASSLGLAGELFF
.,.,18,TRBJ2-6,TRBV28,TGTGCCAGCAGTTTACGCCCAGGGGCCCTCTCTGGGGCCAACGTCCTGACTTTC,CASSLRPGALSGANVLTF
.,.,16,TRBJ2-3,TRBV7-3,TGTGCCAGCAGCTTAGGTCCTTTAATAGATACAGATACGCAGTATTTT,CASSLGPLIDTDTQYF
.,.,15,TRBJ2-2,TRBV2,TGTGCCAGCAGAGGGGAACCCCTTCGCACCGGGGAGCTGTTTTTT,CASRGEPLRTGELFF
.,TRBD1,15,TRBJ1-1,TRBV7-3,TGTGCCAGCAGCTTAAGGAGGACAGGAAACACTGAAGCTTTCTTT,CASSLRRTGNTEAFF
once,TRBD2,17,TRBJ2-5,TRBV11-1,TGTGCCAGCAGTTTAGGTACTAGCGGGAGGGCCCGTGAGACCCAGTACTTC,CASSLGTSGRARETQYF
.,TRBD1,19,TRBJ1-1,TRBV5-1,TGCGCCAGCAGCTTGGTCCGGGACAGGGGATATCAAAATGGAGCTGAAGCTTTCTTT,CASSLVRDRGYQNGAEAFF
.,TRBD2,16,TRBJ2-1,TRBV7-6,TGTGCCAGCAGCTCGCCACTAGCGGCACGGAACAATGAGCAGTTCTTC,CASSSPLAARNNEQFF
.,.,13,TRBJ2-3,TRBV29-1,TGCAGCGTTGACGGGGGTGGCACAGATACGCAGTATTTT,CSVDGGGTDTQYF
.,.,15,TRBJ2-5,TRBV10-1,TGCGCCAGCAGTGATTATCCAGGTGGACAAGAGACCCAGTACTTC,CASSDYPGGQETQYF
.,TRBD2,18,TRBJ2-7,TRBV7-8,TGTGCCAGCAGCCCTTTAGGGACTAGCGGACGTCCGGCGTACGAGCAGTACTTC,CASSPLGTSGRPAYEQYF
.,.,15,TRBJ1-4,TRBV2,TGTGCCAGCAGTGAAGCCGGGACATTCAATGAAAAACTGTTTTTT,CASSEAGTFNEKLFF
.,TRBD2,14,TRBJ2-1,TRBV28,TGTGCCAGCACCATCGTAAGCGGGAGTAGTGAGCAGTTCTTC,CASTIVSGSSEQFF
.,.,11,TRBJ2-1,TRBV6-1,TGTGCCAGCAGAGAGGGTTTTGAGCAGTTCTTC,CASREGFEQFF
once,.,13,TRBJ1-2,TRBV29-1,TGCAGCGTTGAACTGGGGCTGAACTATGGCTACACCTTC,CSVELGLNYGYTF
.,TRBD1,14,TRBJ1-4,TRBV30,TGTGCCTGGACGACGACAGGGCAGAATGGAAAACTGTTTTTT,CAWTTTGQNGKLFF
.,TRBD2,14,TRBJ2-1,TRBV5-6,TGTGCCAGCACCCCACGGGGACTAAACAATGAGCAGTTCTTC,CASTPRGLNNEQFF
.,.,13,TRBJ1-5,TRBV5-6,TGTGCCAGCAGCTTGGGTAGAGATCAGCCCCAGCATTTT,CASSLGRDQPQHF
.,TRBD2,17,TRBJ2-7,TRBV11-1,TGTGCCAGCAGTTTTGGACTAGCGGGAGGAACCTCCTACGAGCAGTACTTC,CASSFGLAGGTSYEQYF
.,TRBD2,15,TRBJ2-3,TRBV5-6,TGTGCCAGCAGCTCTAGCGGCATGGCTTCAGATACGCAGTATTTT,CASSSSGMASDTQYF
.,TRBD1,14,TRBJ2-7,TRBV11-2,TGTGCCAGCAGCTTCAGGGGGCAGTACTACGAGCAGTACTTC,CASSFRGQYYEQYF
.,.,14,TRBJ2-1,TRBV5-1,TGCGCCAGCCGGAGGGATAGCTCCTACAATGAGCAGTTCTTC,CASRRDSSYNEQFF
once,.,16,TRBJ2-1,TRBV7-3,TGTGCCAGCAGCTTGCTCGTGTCTAGCTCCTACAATGAGCAGTTCTTC,CASSLLVSSSYNEQFF
.,.,14,TRBJ1-2,TRBV9,TGTGCCAGCAGCGTCCATGGAGCCCACGATGGCTACACCTTC,CASSVHGAHDGYTF
.,.,13,TRBJ1-5,TRBV6-1,TGTGCCAGCAGTGACGGGAGGGATCAGCCCCAGCATTTT,CASSDGRDQPQHF
few,TRBD1,15,TRBJ1-1,TRBV5-1,TGCGCCAGCACGAGACAGGGGCAGATGAACACTGAAGCTTTCTTT,CASTRQGQMNTEAFF
.,.,14,TRBJ2-2,TRBV5-1,TGCGCCAGCAGCGCTGGAGCCAACACCGGGGAGCTGTTTTTT,CASSAGANTGELFF
.,TRBD1,15,TRBJ2-4,TRBV18,TGTGCCAGCTCCCAACAGGGGGCAGCCAAAAACATTCAGTACTTC,CASSQQGAAKNIQYF
once,TRBD1,16,TRBJ1-2,TRBV7-2,TGTGCCAGCAGCTTGGGACAGGGGGGTTTTAACTATGGCTACACCTTC,CASSLGQGGFNYGYTF
few,TRBD1,18,TRBJ1-6,TRBV7-8,TGTGCCAGCAGCTCAAAGAAGCGGGGACAGGGATACGGTTCACCCCTCCACTTT,CASSSKKRGQGYGSPLHF
.,.,12,TRBJ2-2,TRBV28,TGTGCCAGCACCATGGCTAGTGGGGAGCTGTTTTTT,CASTMASGELFF
.,.,14,TRBJ2-3,TRBV28,TGTGCCAGCAGCGAGACTAGAAACACAGATACGCAGTATTTT,CASSETRNTDTQYF
.,.,18,TRBJ2-2,TRBV18,TGTGCCAGCTCACCACCCCGTACAGGATTCGCGAACACCGGGGAGCTGTTTTTT,CASSPPRTGFANTGELFF
.,.,13,TRBJ2-5,TRBV2,TGTGCCAGCAGTAATGAGGCTGGGGAGACCCAGTACTTC,CASSNEAGETQYF
.,.,13,TRBJ1-2,TRBV6-5,TGTGCCAGCAGTTCAGCGGGAAGCTATGGCTACACCTTC,CASSSAGSYGYTF
.,.,15,TRBJ1-2,TRBV7-2,TGTGCCAGCAGCCCCATCGAGCGGGGCCTCTATGGCTACACCTTC,CASSPIERGLYGYTF
.,.,16,TRBJ1-1,TRBV19,TGTGCCAGTAGTACGCTTCCGACAGTAATGAACACTGAAGCTTTCTTT,CASSTLPTVMNTEAFF
.,.,14,TRBJ1-5,TRBV7-8,TGTGCCAGCAGCACACGGACAGTCAATCAGCCCCAGCATTTT,CASSTRTVNQPQHF
.,TRBD1,14,TRBJ2-7,TRBV5-5,TGTGCCAGCAGCTATCCGGGACAGCCCTACGAGCAGTACTTC,CASSYPGQPYEQYF
.,TRBD1,14,TRBJ1-1,TRBV30,TGTGCCTGGAGACTTCAGGGGGCGTTCACTGAAGCTTTCTTT,CAWRLQGAFTEAFF
.,.,14,TRBJ1-6,TRBV5-1,TGCGCCAGCAGCTTTTCCAGCGAAGGAACACCCCTCCACTTT,CASSFSSEGTPLHF
.,TRBD1,15,TRBJ1-6,TRBV27,TGTGCCAGCAGTTTGGGGACAGGAGTTAATTCACCCCTCCACTTT,CASSLGTGVNSPLHF
.,.,16,TRBJ1-2,TRBV1,TGCACCAGCAGCCCGCGCCGGGACAGGGGGGTTTATGGCTACACCTTC,CTSSPRRDRGVYGYTF
.,TRBD2,14,TRBJ2-7,TRBV7-3,TGTGCCAGCAGCTTCGGCGGGAGGGCCTACGAGCAGTACTTC,CASSFGGRAYEQYF
.,.,14,TRBJ1-2,TRBV2,TGTGCCAGCAGTGCTCGGCAGGGGTTCTATGGCTACACCTTC,CASSARQGFYGYTF
.,.,16,TRBJ2-7,TRBV9,TGTGCCAGCAGCGGCCACGGGGACAAGACGCCCTACGAGCAGTACTTC,CASSGHGDKTPYEQYF
.,TRBD1,11,TRBJ1-2,TRBV29-1,TGCAGCGCGAGGACAGGCTATGGCTACACCTTC,CSARTGYGYTF
.,.,15,TRBJ1-2,TRBV27,TGTGCCAGCAGTTTAAGTACAGGTCCAAGCTATGGCTACACCTTC,CASSLSTGPSYGYTF